This TCR beta chain emerged from a study of cytomegalovirus exposure and HLA in healthy donors. The study, taken as a whole, reports: Being productive about 90% or about 30% of the time was typical of most TCR beta V segments in an earlier analysis. Several of the most significant clusters were apparently associated with common viral pathogens in a later analysis.

A note on this clone: Its target is not known.

PCR was performed using 60 Vbeta and 13 Jbeta primers. Assay used: immunoSEQ multiplex PCR; TCRdb lists only in-frame clones, some missing. Among more than 150,000 clones listed, just under 80% were seen once. This CDR3 region has 16 residues. V was pared by 2 bases and J by 1 base, with 13 bases between. Germline lookup yields CDR1 SGHTA and CDR2 FQGTGA. This clonotype was obtained from a woman in her thirties or forties in good health and CMV-seropositive. The chain has TRBV7-3 and TRBJ2-3; perhaps TRBD1 as D (6 bases). The sample was PBMCs. The CDR3 nucleotides read TGTGCCAGCAGCTTATTAATGGGGGCAGGCACAGATACGCAGTATTTT. Its protein is CASSLLMGAGTDTQYF.